This record covers a single T cell receptor (beta chain). The data were obtained in a study of blood T cell repertoires in COVID-19. Germline CDR1 SGHKS, CDR2 YYEKEE (reference sequence). This CDR3 is 14 amino acids long. Germline trimming cut 0 bases from V and 9 bases from J; bases unmatched to any gene: 6. The data were produced by immunoSEQ multiplex PCR, yet TCRdb's version contains in-frame clones alone and is incomplete. The table records about 440,000 clones, approximately 90% of them present only once. The sequenced sample consisted of peripheral blood. The clonotype originates from a woman between 45 and 65 years old with COVID-19, enrolled during active disease. The chain is built from TRBV5-5 and TRBJ2-4, with 7 bases fitting TRBD1. The CDR3 DNA is TGTGCCAGCAGCTTGGTCACAGGGGTGGCCATTCAGTACTTC. Its protein is CASSLVTGVAIQYF.